A selection of T cell receptor beta chains follows, all from one sample in a study of T cells expressing NK-cell markers. With the 5' RACE reads reprocessed, TCRdb shows one record per CDR3 protein and no DNA. The table for this sample gives 550,000 or so distinct CDR3 sequences. Sequenced: blood T cells: a sorted CD56 or NKG2C T cell subset, CD4+ or CD8+ T cells, or bulk PBMC T cells (not recorded which). The receptor source for this set is a man younger than 35 in good health. The CDR3 runs from the conserved cysteine through the conserved F or W. Each record gives: V gene, J gene, CDR3 protein.

V: TRBV28; J: TRBJ2-7; CDR3: CASSSVINREPYEQYF
V: TRBV27; J: TRBJ2-5; CDR3: CASSPGARGPQYF
V: TRBV12-3/TRBV12-4; J: TRBJ1-1; CDR3: CASSQKEEFRSFF
V: TRBV6-5; J: TRBJ2-6; CDR3: CASSYPGTDGANVLTF
V: TRBV4-3; J: TRBJ2-5; CDR3: CASSQDPLRSQETQYF
V: TRBV27; J: TRBJ1-2; CDR3: CATNLPLNYGYTF
V: TRBV7-2; J: TRBJ2-5; CDR3: CASSRTSGGDQYF
V: TRBV20-1; J: TRBJ1-1; CDR3: CSLPGQLMNTEAFF
V: TRBV7-8; J: TRBJ2-5; CDR3: CASSPRDRPQETQYF
V: TRBV7-8; J: TRBJ2-2; CDR3: CASSLPSGISGELFF
V: TRBV29-1; J: TRBJ1-2; CDR3: CSVVETGRTNYGYTF
V: TRBV5-5; J: TRBJ2-3; CDR3: CASSRTRLTQYF
V: TRBV30; J: TRBJ2-1; CDR3: CAWSVRFRDSYNEQFF
V: TRBV10-3; J: TRBJ2-2; CDR3: CAIGRTSGTGELFF
V: TRBV29-1; J: TRBJ2-1; CDR3: CSVELALYNEQFF
V: TRBV7-9; J: TRBJ2-1; CDR3: CASSLIRGVEFF